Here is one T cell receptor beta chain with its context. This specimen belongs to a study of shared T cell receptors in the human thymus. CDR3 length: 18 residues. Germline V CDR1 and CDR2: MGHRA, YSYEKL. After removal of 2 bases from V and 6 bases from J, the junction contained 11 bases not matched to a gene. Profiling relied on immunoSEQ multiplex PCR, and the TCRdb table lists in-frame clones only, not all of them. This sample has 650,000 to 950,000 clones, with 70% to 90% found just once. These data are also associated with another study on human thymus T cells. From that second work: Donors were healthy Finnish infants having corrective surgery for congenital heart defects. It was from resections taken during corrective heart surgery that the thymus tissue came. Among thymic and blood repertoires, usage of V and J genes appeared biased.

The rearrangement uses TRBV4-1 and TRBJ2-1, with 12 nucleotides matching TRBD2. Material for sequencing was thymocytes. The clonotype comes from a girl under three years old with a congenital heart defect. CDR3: CASSQRRLAGAIVNEQFF. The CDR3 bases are TGCGCCAGCAGCCAACGGCGACTAGCGGGGGCGATCGTCAATGAGCAGTTCTTC.